The next 21 T cell receptor beta chains were all read from a single sample in a study of blood T cells in healthy people across ages (dated by TCRdb to the mid-2010s). Library generation was performed with 5' RACE. TCRdb shows the sequencer as Illumina HiSeq 2500. A second PCR of about 6 to 11 cycles was run with a J-beta primer mix and a sample-barcoded 5' primer. TCRdb itself trimmed the public reads at Q25 with fastp, ran MiXCR and retained productive beta chains. Rows with a matching CDR3 protein are joined into one entry that keeps the most common DNA and genes. The sample table lists 550,000 to 800,000 distinct CDR3 sequences, about 30% of them with a count of one. The ten biggest clones cover 15% to 17% of the sample. The material sequenced was blood. Receptors originate from a woman of 80 years or more in good health. Donor details come from another sample of the same person, matched by shared clones.

This clonotype was counted a few times. This chain links TRBV6-2 or TRBV6-3 with TRBJ1-5, with 10 bases identical to TRBD1. The CDR3 runs 16 residues. V lost 5 bases, J lost 2 bases, and 6 bases stayed unmatched. Germline loops: CDR1 MNHEY, CDR2 SVGEGT. CDR3 nucleotide sequence: TGTGCCAGCAGTGCTGCCGGGACAGGGGGCAATCAGCCCCAGCATTTT. Protein product: CASSAAGTGGNQPQHF.

In this sample, this clonotype turned up many times. The chain links TRBV30 to TRBJ2-7; TRBD1 is a possible D gene (6 bases). This CDR3 spans 13 amino acids. V lost 2 bases and J lost 3, with 11 bases in between. The germline gives CDR1 GTSNPN, CDR2 SVGIG (reference sequence). The DNA of the CDR3 is TGTGCCTGGAGTTCAGGGGCGGACTACGAGCAGTACTTC. This encodes CAWSSGADYEQYF. The full variable domain, its missing parts supplied by reference TRBV30 and TRBJ2-7, is SQTIHQWPATLVQPVGSPLSLECTVEGTSNPNLYWYRQAAGRGLQLLFYSVGIGQISSEVPQNLSASRPQDRQFILSSKKLLLSDSGFYLCAWSSGADYEQYFGPGTRLTVT.

In nucleotides, the CDR3 is TGTGCCAGCCGTGGGGGCCTCGGCGGGGAGCTGTTTTTT. This translates into CASRGGLGGELFF. The chain uses TRBV2 and TRBJ2-2; maybe TRBD1 (6 bases). Per the germline V gene, CDR1 is SNHLY and CDR2 is FYNNEI. With 8 bases removed from V and 7 bases from J, the gap between germline ends came to 14 bases. CDR3 length: 13 amino acids.

This clonotype was picked up many times. This sequence joins TRBV12-2 and TRBJ1-2. TRBV12-2 is classified as a pseudogene. The CDR3 is made up of 12 amino acids. CDR3 protein: CASRLAGFGYTF. The CDR3 DNA sequence: TGTGCAAGTCGCTTAGCGGGGTTCGGCTACACCTTC.

The V call is TRBV20-1, the J call TRBJ1-1, with TRBD1 matching 7 bases. Germline V gene data show CDR1 as DFQATT and CDR2 as SNEGSKA (reference sequence). J lost 1 base, V lost 7 bases, and 15 bases had no gene match. This CDR3 is 16 amino acids long. CDR3 residues: CSVNLGGTLRNTEAFF. The CDR3 bases are TGCAGTGTTAATCTAGGGGGCACATTAAGGAACACTGAAGCTTTCTTT.

This clonotype has a handful of counts. The V call is TRBV6-1, the J call TRBJ2-7; no clear D. V gave up 1 base and J gave up 0 bases, with 4 bases separating them. This CDR3 has 13 residues. Germline assignment: CDR1 MNHNS and CDR2 SASEGT. The CDR3 sequence: CASSEEGSYEQYF. The CDR3 coding sequence is TGTGCCAGCAGTGAAGAGGGCTCCTACGAGCAGTACTTC.

This clonotype came up many times. In DNA form, the CDR3 reads TGTGCCAGCAGCTTCTCCTCGTCAGGACAGGTGTCCTACGAGCAGTACTTC. This sequence encodes CASSFSSSGQVSYEQYF. The rearrangement joins TRBV7-2 to TRBJ2-7; 7 bases are a match to TRBD1. The CDR3 loop spans 17 amino acids. V was pared by 3 bases and J by 1 base, with 12 bases of the junction left unmatched. Germline CDR1 is SGHTA and CDR2 is FQGNSA.

This clonotype came up many times. The chain joins TRBV20-1 to TRBJ2-7; D remains unclear. The CDR3 sequence is 14 residues long. Germline V lookup: CDR1 DFQATT, CDR2 SNEGSKA (reference sequence). Trimming took off 6 bases at V and 0 bases at J, with 15 bases between the two ends. The chain's CDR3 is CSAKEPGYSYEQYF. In nucleotides, the CDR3 is TGCAGTGCCAAGGAGCCGGGCTACTCCTACGAGCAGTACTTC.

This clonotype was observed many times. The rearrangement joins TRBV6-5 to TRBJ2-4; 11 positions match TRBD1. Germline loops: CDR1 MNHEY, CDR2 SVGAGI. The CDR3 has 18 residues. Unmatched junction bases numbered 14, after V lost 6 bases and J lost 4 bases. CDR3 nucleotide sequence: TGTGCCAGCAGCCTCGGGACAGGGGGTGGAAAGAGGAAAAACATTCAGTACTTC. It specifies CASSLGTGGGKRKNIQYF.

The chain links TRBV27 to TRBJ1-2; weak D call: TRBD1 (6 bases). The CDR3 extends over 15 amino acids. V was cut by 5 bases and J by 2 bases, with 15 bases left in between. From germline, CDR1 is MNHEY and CDR2 SMNVEV (reference sequence). CDR3 DNA: TGTGCCAGCAGTCCTACCAGGGGACCCAACTATGGCTACACCTTC. Translation: CASSPTRGPNYGYTF.

The chain couples TRBV6-2 or TRBV6-3 to TRBJ2-1; tentatively, D is TRBD1 (6 bases). This CDR3 has 16 amino acids. Germline V gives CDR1 MNHEY, CDR2 SVGEGT. V was pared by 0 bases and J by 4 bases, with 13 bases between. The CDR3 bases are TGTGCCAGCAGTTACTCGAGTCCAGGGGTTTACAATGAGCAGTTCTTC. The encoded protein is CASSYSSPGVYNEQFF.

The sample holds many counts of this clonotype. A junction boundary mismatches the germline segment, possibly from a read error. This chain joins TRBV5-1 and TRBJ2-3; 8 nucleotides agree with TRBD1. CDR3 length: 15 amino acids. Per the germline V gene, CDR1 is SGHRS and CDR2 is YFSETQ. This chain's CDR3 is CASSPGQGFTDTQYF. The DNA of the CDR3 is TGTGCCAGCAGCCCTGGACAGGGATTCACAGATACGCAGTATTTT.

There are many counts of this clonotype. The rearrangement uses TRBV9 and TRBJ2-1, with 13 bases lining up with TRBD2. V lost 2 bases, J lost 0 bases, and 8 bases stayed unmatched. The germline gives CDR1 SGDLS, CDR2 YYNGEE. There are 19 residues in the CDR3. CDR3 loop: CASSVAGLAGAISYNEQFF. Written as DNA, the CDR3 is TGTGCCAGCAGCGTCGCTGGACTAGCGGGGGCCATCTCCTACAATGAGCAGTTCTTC.

This clonotype occurred many times. A read error may account for a junction end that differs from germline. The chain is built from TRBV12-3 or TRBV12-4 and TRBJ2-3; 8 bases match TRBD1. The CDR3 is 14 amino acids. In DNA form, the CDR3 reads TGCGCCAGCAGCTCAGGGGGCGGGACAGATACGCAGTATTTT. It encodes CASSSGGGTDTQYF.

This clonotype was found many times. The chain employs TRBV7-2 and TRBJ2-7, with 8 bases that match TRBD1. The CDR3 runs 14 residues. V trimming: 5 bases; J trimming: 2 bases; junction bases outside the gene matches: 5. Germline V gene lookup returns CDR1 SGHTA and CDR2 FQGNSA. The CDR3 sequence is CASSTLDRAYEQYF. DNA for the CDR3: TGTGCCAGCAGCACGCTGGACAGGGCCTACGAGCAGTACTTC. The full variable domain, its missing parts supplied by reference TRBV7-2 and TRBJ2-7, is GAGVSQSPSNKVTEKGKDVELRCDPISGHTALYWYRQSLGQGLEFLIYFQGNSAPDKSGLPSDRFSAERTGGSVSTLTIQRTQQEDSAVYLCASSTLDRAYEQYFGPGTRLTVT.

Ten or more counts support this clonotype. The chain links TRBV3-1 to TRBJ2-1; the D gene could be TRBD1 or TRBD2 (5 bases each). The V and J ends lost 0 bases and 13 bases respectively, with 13 bases between them. Germline CDR1 and CDR2: LGHDT and YNNKEL (reference sequence). The CDR3 runs to 13 residues. This CDR3 reads CASSQDLTRGQFF. The DNA of the CDR3 is TGTGCCAGCAGCCAAGATCTGACGAGGGGACAGTTCTTC.

This chain joins TRBV6-5 and TRBJ2-7; 12 bases map to TRBD2. The J call may be mistaken, given a closer DNA end match to TRBJ2-5. The CDR3 length is 16 residues. Germline values: CDR1 MNHEY, CDR2 SVGAGI. Written as DNA, the CDR3 is TGTGCCAGCAGTTACTCGAAACTAGCGGGGGGAGAGACCCAGTACTTC. Protein: CASSYSKLAGGETQYF.

This clonotype was seen many times. Here the CDR3 DNA reads TGTGCCAGCAGAGGGACAGGGAACACTGAAGCTTTCTTT. Translation: CASRGTGNTEAFF. J is TRBJ1-1 and V is TRBV6-5; TRBD1 matches at 8 bases. CDR1 and CDR2 from the germline V gene are MNHEY and SVGAGI. Trimming at V came to 6 bases and at J to 1 base, leaving 1 base not matched to a gene. The CDR3 length is 13 residues.

Comment on this clonotype: Being one base from a much bigger clone, this may be a read error. The chain uses TRBV20-1 and TRBJ1-5; 8 bases align to TRBD1. Trimming cost V 6 bases and J 6 bases; bases outside gene matches: 7. Germline loops: CDR1 DFQATT, CDR2 SNEGSKA (reference sequence). The CDR3 sequence is 13 residues long. CDR3 protein: CSAQTGECQPQHF. The CDR3 DNA reads as TGCAGTGCCCAGACAGGGGAGTGTCAGCCCCAGCATTTT.

The chain is built from TRBV9 and TRBJ1-1; 7 bases are shared with TRBD1. CDR1 is SGDLS, CDR2 YYNGEE, per germline. There are 16 residues in the CDR3. V dropped 0 bases and J dropped 4; count of bases not matched to a gene: 9. DNA of the CDR3: TGTGCCAGCAGCGTAGCCGCAGGGGGGGTGGGCACTGAAGCTTTCTTT. Its protein product is CASSVAAGGVGTEAFF.

This clonotype showed up many times. The CDR3 DNA reads as TGCAGCGGGGGGCTAGCGGGGGCTGGCCTCTACAATGAGCAGTTCTTC. Its translation is CSGGLAGAGLYNEQFF. J is TRBJ2-1 and V is TRBV20-1; 10 nucleotides align to TRBD2. The CDR3 has 16 amino acids. Germline lookup yields CDR1 DFQATT and CDR2 SNEGSKA (reference sequence).